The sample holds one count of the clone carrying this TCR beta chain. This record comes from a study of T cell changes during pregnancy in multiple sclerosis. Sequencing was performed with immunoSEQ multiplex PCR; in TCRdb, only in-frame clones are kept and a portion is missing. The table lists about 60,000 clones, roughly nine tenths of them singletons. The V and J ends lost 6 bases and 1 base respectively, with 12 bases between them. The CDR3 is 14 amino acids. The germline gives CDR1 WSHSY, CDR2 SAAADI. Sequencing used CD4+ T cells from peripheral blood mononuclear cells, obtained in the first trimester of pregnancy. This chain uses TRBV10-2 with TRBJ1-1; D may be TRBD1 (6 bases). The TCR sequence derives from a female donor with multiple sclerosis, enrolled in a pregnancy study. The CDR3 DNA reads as TGCGCCAGCAGGAACAGGGTGGGGAACACTGAAGCTTTCTTT. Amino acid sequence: CASRNRVGNTEAFF.